This T cell receptor beta chain was sequenced for a study of blood T cells in healthy people across ages. General study findings and limits: TCR beta diversity was tightly associated with the proportion of naive T cells. Donors of long life had a larger count of naive CD4+ cells and greater diversity than aged donors.

Ten or more counts support this clonotype. Its antigen is undetermined. This CDR3 has 15 amino acids. CDR1 and CDR2 (germline): SGHTA, FQGNSA. Deletions cut 6 bases from V and 7 bases from J, with 19 bases between. A J-beta primer mix and a sample-barcoded 5' primer were used in a second PCR of roughly 6 to 11 cycles. Sequencing yielded, for each sample, at least 3 million paired-end reads carrying CDR3. TCRdb reprocessed the 5' RACE reads via MiXCR and lists one record per CDR3 protein. The table shows hundreds of thousands of distinct CDR3 sequences, with around 26% occurring only once. V gene TRBV7-2 combines with J gene TRBJ2-1, with no clear D. Sequencing was carried out using blood. The receptor comes from a woman over 75 in good health. DNA of the CDR3: TGTGCCAGCAGAGCTTACCTCACACCGCCGAATGAGCAGTTCTTC. It yields the protein CASRAYLTPPNEQFF.